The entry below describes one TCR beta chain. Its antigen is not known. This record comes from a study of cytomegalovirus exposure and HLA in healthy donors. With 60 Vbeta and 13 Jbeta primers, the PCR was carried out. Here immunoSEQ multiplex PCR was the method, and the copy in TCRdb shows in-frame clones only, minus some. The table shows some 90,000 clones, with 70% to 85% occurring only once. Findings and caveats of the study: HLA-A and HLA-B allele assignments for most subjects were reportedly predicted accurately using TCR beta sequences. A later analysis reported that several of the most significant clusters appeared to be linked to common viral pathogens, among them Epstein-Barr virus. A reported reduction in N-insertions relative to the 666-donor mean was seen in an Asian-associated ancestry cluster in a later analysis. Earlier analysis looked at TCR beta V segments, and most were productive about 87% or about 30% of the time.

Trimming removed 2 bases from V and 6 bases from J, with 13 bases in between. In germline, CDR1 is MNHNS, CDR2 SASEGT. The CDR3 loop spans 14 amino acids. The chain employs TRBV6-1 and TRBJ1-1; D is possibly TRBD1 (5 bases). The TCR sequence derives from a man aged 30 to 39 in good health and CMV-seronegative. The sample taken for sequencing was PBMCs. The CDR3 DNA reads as TGTGCCAGCAGTGAATACGGCAGGGAACCTGAAGCTTTCTTT. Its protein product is CASSEYGREPEAFF.